The 4 T cell receptor beta chains below come from one sample, sequenced in a study of memory CD4+ T cells and cytomegalovirus serostatus (dated by TCRdb to the late 2010s). The library was made by the immunoSEQ multiplex PCR assay. In TCRdb, the immuneACCESS table is reduced to in-frame sequences with V and J assigned. These tables do not hold every clone; where another copy was compared, an unresolved V gene accounts for under half, and the others remain unexplained. A total of some 52,000 clones appear in this sample, around 80% of them only once. The ten most abundant clones make up just under 2% of the sample. Single viable CD3+CD4+CD8-CD45RO+ cells were sorted as memory CD4+ T cells on a FACSAria II. The sample was memory CD4+ T cells from blood. The receptor set was obtained from an adult in good health and CMV-seropositive.

The chain couples TRBV21-1 to TRBJ2-5; the D segment call TRBD2 is taken from the table without a DNA check. TRBV21-1 is a known pseudogene. The CDR3 extends over 17 amino acids. For the CDR3, the DNA is TGTGCCAGCAGCAAAGGGGTTAGCGGGAGCGACCAAGAGACCCAGTACTTC. This sequence encodes CASSKGVSGSDQETQYF.

In its sample, this clone was seen a few times. V gene TRBV29-1 combines with J gene TRBJ2-1; weak D call: TRBD2 (5 bases). This CDR3 has 17 residues. In germline, CDR1 is SQVTM, CDR2 ANQGSEA. The ends were cut back, 5 bases at V and 10 bases at J, with 30 bases in the middle. The chain's CDR3 is CSVCWEHPSCLVREQFF. The CDR3 coding sequence is TGCAGCGTTTGTTGGGAGCACCCGAGTTGCCTCGTAAGAGAGCAGTTCTTC.

The CDR3: CASSEGQGRAQYF. CDR3 DNA sequence: TGTGCCAGCAGTGAGGGACAGGGAAGGGCGCAGTATTTT. This sequence joins TRBV2 and TRBJ2-3, with TRBD1 matching over 9 bases. The CDR3 is made up of 13 amino acids. CDR1 and CDR2 from the germline V gene are SNHLY and FYNNEI. Germline trimming cut 3 bases from V and 10 bases from J; bases unmatched to any gene: 5. The variable domain in full, with the rest retrieved from reference TRBV2 and TRBJ2-3, is EPEVTQTPSHQVTQMGQEVILRCVPISNHLYFYWYRQILGQKVEFLVSFYNNEISEKSEIFDDQFSVERPDGSNFTLKIRSTKLEDSAMYFCASSEGQGRAQYFGPGTRLTVL.

V and J are TRBV29-1 and TRBJ1-1; 10 nucleotides agree with TRBD1. The trim removed 6 bases at V and 0 bases at J, leaving 10 bases unmatched. Germline V CDR1 and CDR2: SQVTM, ANQGSEA. The CDR3 runs 16 residues. The CDR3 sequence: CSVAPGQGTMNTEAFF. The CDR3 DNA follows: TGCAGCGTCGCTCCGGGACAGGGGACGATGAACACTGAAGCTTTCTTT.